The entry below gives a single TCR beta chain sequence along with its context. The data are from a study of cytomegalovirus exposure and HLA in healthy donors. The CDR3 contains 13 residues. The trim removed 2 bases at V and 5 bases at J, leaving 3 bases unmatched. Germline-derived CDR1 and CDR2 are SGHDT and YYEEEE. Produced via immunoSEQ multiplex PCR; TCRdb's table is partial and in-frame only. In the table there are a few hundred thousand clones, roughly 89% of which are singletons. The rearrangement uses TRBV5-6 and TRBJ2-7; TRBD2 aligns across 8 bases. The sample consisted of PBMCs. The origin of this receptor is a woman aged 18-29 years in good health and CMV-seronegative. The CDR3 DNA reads TGTGCCAGCAGCTTAACTAGCGGAAACGAGCAGTACTTC. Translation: CASSLTSGNEQYF.